A single sample gave rise to the 26 T cell receptor beta chains below, sequenced in a study of cytomegalovirus exposure and HLA in healthy donors. PCR primers comprised 60 Vbeta and 13 Jbeta primers. The repertoire was sequenced with immunoSEQ multiplex PCR; TCRdb's copy has only in-frame clones and lacks some. The sample lists about 95,000 clones, 60% to 85% occurring once. The sequenced sample was PBMCs. These receptor sequences come from a man aged 25-40 years in good health and CMV-seropositive.

This clone was seen only a few times. CDR3 DNA: TGTGCCAGCAGCGTACAGCCAGGGCCGGACGGCTATGGCTACACCTTC. Its translation: CASSVQPGPDGYGYTF. The chain has TRBV9 and TRBJ1-2; possibly TRBD1 for D (5 bases). The CDR3 contains 16 residues. From germline, CDR1 is SGDLS and CDR2 YYNGEE. Trimming took off 1 base at V and 4 bases at J, with 17 bases between the two ends.

The J gene is TRBJ2-7, the V gene TRBV5-4; TRBD1 agrees at 8 bases. The CDR3 length is 13 residues. CDR1 SGHNT and CDR2 YYREEE come from the germline V gene (reference sequence). Losses at the gene ends were 4 bases for V and 4 bases for J; bases not matched to a gene: 4. The CDR3 loop is CASSRDRQYEQYF. CDR3 nucleotide sequence: TGTGCCAGCAGCCGGGACAGGCAATACGAGCAGTACTTC.

Of note for this clone: In the same sample, other DNA sequences code for this CDR3. The rearrangement links TRBV7-3 to TRBJ1-2; D may be TRBD1 (6 bases). This CDR3 has 14 amino acids. CDR1 and CDR2 from the germline V gene are SGHTA and FQGTGA. Trimming left V 0 bases short and J 4 bases short, with 9 bases between. Here the CDR3 reads CASSLTGQSYGYTF. The CDR3 DNA reads as TGTGCCAGCAGCTTAACGGGACAAAGCTATGGCTACACCTTC.

This clone has just a few counts. V gene TRBV5-1 combines with J gene TRBJ1-2; 9 bases agree with TRBD1. Trimming cost V 4 bases and J 8 bases; bases outside gene matches: 9. The CDR3 extends over 14 amino acids. Germline V CDR1 and CDR2: SGHRS, YFSETQ. The CDR3 spells CASSSSGQGWGYTF. In DNA, the CDR3 is TGCGCCAGCAGCAGCTCGGGACAGGGTTGGGGCTACACCTTC.

V and J are TRBV4-1 and TRBJ1-5, with 7 bases that match TRBD1. The CDR3 consists of 16 residues. Germline V gene sequence: CDR1 MGHRA, CDR2 YSYEKL. The ends lost 4 bases at V and 0 bases at J; junction bases unmatched: 6. CDR3 coding DNA: TGCGCCAGCAGCCCGGGACAGAGCCTTAGCAATCAGCCCCAGCATTTT. Protein product: CASSPGQSLSNQPQHF.

This chain joins TRBV19 and TRBJ1-5, with unresolved D. Germline CDR1 and CDR2: LNHDA and SQIVND (reference sequence). The V and J ends lost 1 base and 4 bases respectively, with 8 bases between them. This CDR3 is 14 amino acids long. The CDR3 is CASSIASGNQPQHF. In DNA, the CDR3 is TGTGCCAGTAGTATAGCCAGCGGGAATCAGCCCCAGCATTTT.

The genes are TRBV30 and TRBJ2-4, with 7 positions matching TRBD1. The germline V gene has CDR1 GTSNPN and CDR2 SVGIG (reference sequence). CDR3 length equals 13 residues. Trimming took 5 bases from V and 6 from J; bases not matched to a gene: 7. DNA of the CDR3: TGTGCCTGGGCCGGGACAGTCCTAAACATTCAGTACTTC. Its protein product is CAWAGTVLNIQYF.

The chain joins TRBV18 to TRBJ1-1; TRBD1 agrees at 9 bases. CDR3 size: 15 residues. V was pared by 0 bases and J by 5 bases, with 4 bases of the junction left unmatched. The V gene's germline CDR1 is KGHSH and CDR2 LQKENI. CDR3: CASSPPQGARTEAFF. DNA of the CDR3: TGTGCCAGCTCACCACCACAGGGGGCGAGGACTGAAGCTTTCTTT.

The V and J genes are TRBV23-1 and TRBJ2-7; 7 nucleotides agree with TRBD1. TRBV23-1 is an open reading frame whose function is uncertain. The CDR3 is 16 residues long. V dropped 3 bases and J dropped 4; count of bases not matched to a gene: 12. CDR3 nucleotides: TGCGCCAGCAGTCAGGTTCTCCGACAGGGTTTGTACGAGCAGTACTTC. Amino acid sequence: CASSQVLRQGLYEQYF.

The V gene is TRBV30, the J gene TRBJ1-2; D remains unclear. V lost 6 bases to trimming and J lost 3 bases, with 14 bases between them. CDR3 length: 13 amino acids. The germline CDR1 and CDR2 sequences are GTSNPN and SVGIG (reference sequence). The chain's CDR3 is CACPPYNDYGYTF. For the CDR3, the DNA is TGTGCCTGTCCTCCTTACAACGACTATGGCTACACCTTC.

The J gene is TRBJ1-1, the V gene TRBV7-9; unclear D gene. The V gene lost 5 bases and the J gene lost 1 base, with 11 bases spanning the gap. The CDR3 contains 14 residues. Germline CDR1 and CDR2: SEHNR and FQNEAQ (reference sequence). The CDR3 region has the DNA TGTGCCAGCAGCCCAAGGGAGAAGAACACTGAAGCTTTCTTT. Amino acid sequence: CASSPREKNTEAFF.

The CDR3: CASSPSGSKRYEQYF. The CDR3 DNA is TGTGCCAGCAGTCCCAGCGGGAGTAAACGTTACGAGCAGTACTTC. The rearrangement joins TRBV2 to TRBJ2-7, with TRBD2 matching over 8 bases. With V trimmed by 5 bases and J by 4 bases, 10 bases remained unmatched. CDR1 is SNHLY and CDR2 is FYNNEI in the germline V gene. The CDR3 extends over 15 amino acids. The whole variable domain, filled in from reference TRBV2 and TRBJ2-7, reads EPEVTQTPSHQVTQMGQEVILRCVPISNHLYFYWYRQILGQKVEFLVSFYNNEISEKSEIFDDQFSVERPDGSNFTLKIRSTKLEDSAMYFCASSPSGSKRYEQYFGPGTRLTVT.

This clone is a singleton in its sample. This sequence joins TRBV28 and TRBJ2-7; D might be TRBD1 (6 bases). The CDR3 spans 12 residues. The germline V gene encodes CDR1 MDHEN and CDR2 SYDVKM. V was cut by 5 bases and J by 11 bases, with 16 bases left in between. CDR3 loop: CASSPPDRLKYF. For the CDR3, the DNA is TGTGCCAGCAGTCCCCCAGACAGGCTGAAGTACTTC.

Comment on this clone: A read error may produce the germline difference seen at one junction end. The chain joins TRBV12-5 to TRBJ2-3, with D perhaps matching TRBD1 or TRBD2 (6 bases each). This CDR3 spans 15 amino acids. Germline V gene data show CDR1 as LGHNT and CDR2 as FRNRAP. CDR3 in DNA: TGTGCTAGTGGCTTGGGGGCGGGGAACACAGATACGCAGTATTTT. Protein product: CASGLGAGNTDTQYF.

This clone was counted once. The chain couples TRBV6-6 to TRBJ1-1, with 8 bases lining up with TRBD1. The CDR3 covers 14 residues. CDR1 is MNHNY and CDR2 is SVGAGI in the germline V gene (reference sequence). Germline trimming cut 6 bases from V and 5 bases from J; bases unmatched to any gene: 8. The CDR3 bases are TGTGCCAGCAGGGGCAGGGGGCCAATTACTGAAGCTTTCTTT. Amino acids: CASRGRGPITEAFF.

A few counts support this clone. The J gene is TRBJ2-7, the V gene TRBV6-1; TRBD1 matches at 7 bases. The J segment lost 3 bases and the V segment lost 3 bases, leaving 5 bases of the junction unmatched. The length of the CDR3 is 14 residues. Per the germline V gene, CDR1 is MNHNS and CDR2 is SASEGT. CDR3 coding DNA: TGTGCCAGCAGTGACGGGACAGCCGGCTACGAGCAGTACGTC. Translation: CASSDGTAGYEQYV.

This clone was detected once. This chain uses TRBV18 with TRBJ1-2, with 7 bases matching TRBD1. J was trimmed by 5 bases and V by 5 bases; bases with no gene match: 5. From germline, CDR1 is KGHSH and CDR2 LQKENI. CDR3 length: 13 residues. This chain's CDR3 is CASSSDREYGYTF. CDR3 sequence (DNA): TGTGCCAGCTCATCAGACAGGGAATATGGCTACACCTTC. Based on the CDR3 plus reference TRBV18 and TRBJ1-2, the full variable domain is NAGVMQNPRHLVRRRGQEARLRCSPMKGHSHVYWYRQLPEEGLKFMVYLQKENIIDESGMPKERFSAEFPKEGPSILRIQQVVRGDSAAYFCASSSDREYGYTFGSGTRLTVV.

The chain uses TRBV28 and TRBJ2-7, with no clear D. In germline, CDR1 is MDHEN, CDR2 SYDVKM. With 4 bases removed from V and 7 bases from J, the gap between germline ends came to 5 bases. The length of the CDR3 is 10 residues. In DNA form, the CDR3 reads TGTGCCAGCAGTTCCCGGGAGCAGTACTTC. Amino acid sequence: CASSSREQYF.

This clone was seen a single time. The chain has TRBV5-4 and TRBJ1-1; TRBD1 is a possible D gene (5 bases). This CDR3 comprises 12 residues. V was cut by 3 bases and J by 6 bases, with 9 bases left in between. The germline CDR1 and CDR2 sequences are SGHNT and YYREEE (reference sequence). The CDR3 coding sequence is TGTGCCAGCAGCTCTTACAGGTCTGAAGCTTTCTTT. This codes for CASSSYRSEAFF.

This sequence joins TRBV29-1 and TRBJ2-3; 9 nucleotides align to TRBD1. Losses at the gene ends were 4 bases for V and 6 bases for J; bases not matched to a gene: 5. The CDR3 is made up of 13 amino acids. Germline values: CDR1 SQVTM, CDR2 ANQGSEA. The CDR3 DNA reads TGCAGCGTTGGGACAGGGGTGCGGGATACGCAGTATTTT. This sequence encodes CSVGTGVRDTQYF.

J is TRBJ2-7 and V is TRBV7-2, with D hard to call. Trimming took off 2 bases at V and 0 bases at J, with 11 bases between the two ends. The CDR3 runs to 15 residues. Germline V lookup: CDR1 SGHTA, CDR2 FQGNSA. The CDR3 sequence: CASSLSATASYEQYF. CDR3 DNA sequence: TGTGCCAGCAGCTTATCAGCGACCGCCTCCTACGAGCAGTACTTC.

This chain uses TRBV25-1 with TRBJ1-3, with a possible D match to TRBD1 (6 bases). The J call may be wrong; the DNA end is better matched by TRBJ2-2. Per the germline V gene, CDR1 is MGHDK and CDR2 is SYGVNS. The CDR3 is 16 residues long. The chain's CDR3 is CASSEPKQGENGELFF. The CDR3 nucleotides read TGTGCCAGCAGTGAGCCCAAACAGGGAGAAAACGGGGAGCTGTTTTTT.

The chain recombines TRBV11-2 with TRBJ2-3; TRBD2 matches 14 bases. V dropped 5 bases and J dropped 4; count of bases not matched to a gene: 8. CDR1 and CDR2 from the germline V gene are SGHAT and FQNNGV. The CDR3 runs to 17 residues. CDR3 in DNA: TGTGCCAGCAGCCGAGGGACTAGCGGGAGTAGAGCAGATACGCAGTATTTT. Its translation is CASSRGTSGSRADTQYF.

The V and J genes are TRBV4-1 and TRBJ1-2; 9 positions match TRBD1. Germline trimming cut 6 bases from V and 4 bases from J; bases unmatched to any gene: 12. The germline V gene has CDR1 MGHRA and CDR2 YSYEKL. The CDR3 runs 16 residues. CDR3 amino acids: CASRLLGQGSGYGYTF. DNA for the CDR3: TGCGCCAGCAGACTTCTGGGACAGGGATCGGGCTATGGCTACACCTTC.

J is TRBJ2-7 and V is TRBV29-1, with D possibly being TRBD1 (6 bases). Germline CDR1 reads SQVTM; CDR2 reads ANQGSEA. The CDR3 has 11 amino acids. V lost 6 bases, J lost 4 bases, and 10 bases lay in between. The CDR3 DNA sequence: TGCAGCGTAACACAGGGATACGAGCAGTACGTC. It translates to CSVTQGYEQYV.

CDR3 protein: CASMEGLGTEAFF. The CDR3 DNA sequence: TGCGCCAGCATGGAGGGGTTAGGGACTGAAGCTTTCTTT. The chain uses TRBV5-1 and TRBJ1-1; D is perhaps TRBD1 (5 bases). V was clipped by 6 bases and J by 5 bases, with 14 bases between them. The CDR3 runs 13 residues. Germline V gene sequence: CDR1 SGHRS, CDR2 YFSETQ.